This TCR beta chain was found in a study of cytomegalovirus exposure and HLA in healthy donors. Notes on the study in general: According to a subsequent analysis, TCR clusters from the first cohort were inclined to appear together in the 110 or so validation repertoires.

A remark on this clone: The antigen is not known.

Profiled with immunoSEQ multiplex PCR; TCRdb holds only in-frame clones, not every one. Among fewer than 130,000 clones listed, more than 70% were seen once. CDR1 is SGHDN and CDR2 is FVKESK in the germline V gene. Unmatched junction bases numbered 16, after V lost 5 bases and J lost 12 bases. The CDR3 is made up of 17 amino acids. What was sequenced was PBMCs. The clonotype was recovered from a woman under 30 in good health and CMV-seronegative. The chain joins TRBV14 to TRBJ1-6, with TRBD1 identical over 10 bases. CDR3 sequence: CASSERPGTGVWVPLHF. The CDR3 DNA is TGTGCCAGCAGCGAACGTCCCGGGACAGGGGTTTGGGTACCCCTCCACTTT.